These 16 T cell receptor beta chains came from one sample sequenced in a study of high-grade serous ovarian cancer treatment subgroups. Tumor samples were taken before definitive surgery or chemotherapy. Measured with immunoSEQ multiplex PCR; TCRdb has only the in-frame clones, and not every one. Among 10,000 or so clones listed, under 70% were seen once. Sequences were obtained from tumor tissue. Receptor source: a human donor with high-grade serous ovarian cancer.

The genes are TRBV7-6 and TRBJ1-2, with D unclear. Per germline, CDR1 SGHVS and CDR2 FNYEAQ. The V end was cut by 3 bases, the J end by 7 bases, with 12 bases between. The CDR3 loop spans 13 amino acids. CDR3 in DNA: TGTGCCAGCAGCTTGGGTGGGAGGGCTGGCTACACCTTC. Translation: CASSLGGRAGYTF. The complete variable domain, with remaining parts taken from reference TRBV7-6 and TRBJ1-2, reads GAGVSQSPRYKVTKRGQDVALRCDPISGHVSLYWYRQALGQGPEFLTYFNYEAQQDKSGLPNDRFSAERPEGSISTLTIQRTEQRDSAMYRCASSLGGRAGYTFGSGTRLTVV.

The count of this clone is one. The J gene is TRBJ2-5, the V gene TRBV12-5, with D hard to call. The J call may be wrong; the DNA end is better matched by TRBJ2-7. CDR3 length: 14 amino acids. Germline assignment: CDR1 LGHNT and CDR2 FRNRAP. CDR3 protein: CASGLWGKSYEQYF. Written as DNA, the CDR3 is TGTGCTAGTGGTTTGTGGGGTAAATCCTACGAGCAGTACTTC.

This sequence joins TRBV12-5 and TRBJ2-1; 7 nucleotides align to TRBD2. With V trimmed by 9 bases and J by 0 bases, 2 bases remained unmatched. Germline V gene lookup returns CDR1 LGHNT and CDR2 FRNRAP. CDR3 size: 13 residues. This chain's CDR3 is CASGGSSYNEQFF. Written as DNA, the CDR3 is TGTGCTAGCGGCGGGAGCTCCTACAATGAGCAGTTCTTC.

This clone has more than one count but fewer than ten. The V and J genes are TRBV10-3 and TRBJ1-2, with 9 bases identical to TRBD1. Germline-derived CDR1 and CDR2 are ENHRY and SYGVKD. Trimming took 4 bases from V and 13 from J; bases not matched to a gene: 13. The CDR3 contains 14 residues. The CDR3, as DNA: TGTGCCATCAGTGGCGTCCCGGGACAGGGACCATCCACCTTC. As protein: CAISGVPGQGPSTF.

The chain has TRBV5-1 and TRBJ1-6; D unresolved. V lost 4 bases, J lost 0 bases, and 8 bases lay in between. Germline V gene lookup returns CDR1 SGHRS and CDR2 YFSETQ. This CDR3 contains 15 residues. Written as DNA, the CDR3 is TGCGCCAGCAGCGAGCGTAGCTCCTATAATTCACCCCTCCACTTT. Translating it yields CASSERSSYNSPLHF.

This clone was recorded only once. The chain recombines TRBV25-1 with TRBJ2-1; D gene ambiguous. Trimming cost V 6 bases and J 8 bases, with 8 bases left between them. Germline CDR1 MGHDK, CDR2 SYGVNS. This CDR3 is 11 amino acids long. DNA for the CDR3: TGTGCCAGCAGGTTCTGGGATGAGCAGTTCTTC. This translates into CASRFWDEQFF.

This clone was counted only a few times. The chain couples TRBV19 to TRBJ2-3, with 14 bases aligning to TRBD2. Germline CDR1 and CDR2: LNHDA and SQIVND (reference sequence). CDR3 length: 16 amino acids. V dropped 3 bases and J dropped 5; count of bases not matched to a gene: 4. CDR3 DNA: TGTGCCAGTAGTATTGGCGGGACTAGCGGGAGAGATACGCAGTATTTT. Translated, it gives CASSIGGTSGRDTQYF.

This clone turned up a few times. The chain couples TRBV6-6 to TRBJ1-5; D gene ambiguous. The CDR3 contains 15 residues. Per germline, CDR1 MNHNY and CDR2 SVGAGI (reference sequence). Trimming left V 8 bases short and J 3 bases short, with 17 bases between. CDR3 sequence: CASLELGGHNQPQHF. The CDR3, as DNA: TGTGCCAGCCTAGAATTGGGAGGGCACAATCAGCCCCAGCATTTT.

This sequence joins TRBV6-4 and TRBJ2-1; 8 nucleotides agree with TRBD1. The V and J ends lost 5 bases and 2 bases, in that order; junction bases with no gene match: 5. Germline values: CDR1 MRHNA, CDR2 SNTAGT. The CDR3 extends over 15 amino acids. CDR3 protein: CASSRRQGTYNEQFF. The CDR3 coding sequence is TGTGCCAGCAGTCGAAGACAGGGGACCTACAATGAGCAGTTCTTC.

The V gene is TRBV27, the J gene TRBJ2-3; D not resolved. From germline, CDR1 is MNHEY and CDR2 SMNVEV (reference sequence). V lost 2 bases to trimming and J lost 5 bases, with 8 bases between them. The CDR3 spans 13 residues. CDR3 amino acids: CASSLQDLDTQYF. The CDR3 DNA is TGTGCCAGCAGTTTACAAGACCTAGATACGCAGTATTTT.

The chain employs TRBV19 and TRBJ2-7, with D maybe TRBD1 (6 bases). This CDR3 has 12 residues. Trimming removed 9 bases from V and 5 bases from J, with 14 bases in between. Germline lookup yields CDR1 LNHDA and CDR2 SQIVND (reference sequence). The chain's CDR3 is CASDTGNHEQYF. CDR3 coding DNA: TGTGCCAGCGATACAGGGAACCACGAGCAGTACTTC.

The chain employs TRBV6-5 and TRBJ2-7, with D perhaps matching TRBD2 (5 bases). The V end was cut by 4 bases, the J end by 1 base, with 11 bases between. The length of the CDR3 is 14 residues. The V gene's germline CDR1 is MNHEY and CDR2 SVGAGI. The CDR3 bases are TGTGCCAGCAGTTTTAGCGCGAGATCCTACGAGCAGTACTTC. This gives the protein CASSFSARSYEQYF.

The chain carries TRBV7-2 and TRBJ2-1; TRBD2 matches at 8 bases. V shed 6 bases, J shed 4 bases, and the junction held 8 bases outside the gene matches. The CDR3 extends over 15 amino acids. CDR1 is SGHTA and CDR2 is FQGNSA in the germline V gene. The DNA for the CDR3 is TGTGCCAGCAGTGGCGGGAGGATTGGGTACAATGAGCAGTTCTTC. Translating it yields CASSGGRIGYNEQFF.

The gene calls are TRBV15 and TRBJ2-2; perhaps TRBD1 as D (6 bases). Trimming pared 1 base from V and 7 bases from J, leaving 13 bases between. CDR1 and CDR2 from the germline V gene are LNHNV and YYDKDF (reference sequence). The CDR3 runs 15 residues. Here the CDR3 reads CATSRGVGAVGELFF. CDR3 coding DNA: TGTGCCACCAGCAGAGGGGTGGGGGCCGTCGGGGAGCTGTTTTTT.

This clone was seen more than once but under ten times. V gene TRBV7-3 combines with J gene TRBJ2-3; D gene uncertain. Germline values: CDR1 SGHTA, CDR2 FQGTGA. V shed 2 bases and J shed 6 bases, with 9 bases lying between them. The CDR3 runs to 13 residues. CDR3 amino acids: CASSLDLRDTQYF. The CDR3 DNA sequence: TGTGCCAGCAGCTTAGATCTAAGGGATACGCAGTATTTT.

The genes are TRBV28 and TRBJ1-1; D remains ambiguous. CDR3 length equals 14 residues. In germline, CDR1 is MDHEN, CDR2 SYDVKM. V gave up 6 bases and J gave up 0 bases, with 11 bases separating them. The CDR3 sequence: CASSLGLVNTEAFF. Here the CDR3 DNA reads TGTGCCAGCAGCTTGGGATTAGTGAACACTGAAGCTTTCTTT.